The 5 T cell receptor beta chains below come from one sample, sequenced in a study of blood T cells in healthy people across ages. With a J-beta primer mix and a sample-barcoded 5' primer, a second PCR ran about 6 to 11 cycles. One entry per CDR3 protein, called by TCRdb with MiXCR from the 5' RACE reads. In the table there are about a million distinct CDR3 sequences, around two fifths of which are singletons. The source material was blood. These receptors originate from a man between 18 and 35 years old in good health.

This chain joins TRBV5-1 and TRBJ2-3, with 10 bases fitting TRBD2. The trim removed 3 bases at V and 6 bases at J, leaving 10 bases unmatched. Germline loops: CDR1 SGHRS, CDR2 YFSETQ. The CDR3 spans 16 residues. CDR3 DNA: TGCGCCAGCAGCTCATGGACTAGCGGACCGGGTGATACGCAGTATTTT. Protein product: CASSSWTSGPGDTQYF.

There are a few counts of this clonotype. This sequence joins TRBV20-1 and TRBJ2-3; 11 bases agree with TRBD2. V dropped 5 bases and J dropped 5; count of bases not matched to a gene: 9. CDR1 and CDR2 (germline): DFQATT, SNEGSKA (reference sequence). CDR3 size: 15 residues. CDR3 nucleotide sequence: TGCAGTGCTTTGCCTCCTAGCGGGGGGTTAGATACGCAGTATTTT. It specifies CSALPPSGGLDTQYF.

This chain links TRBV11-2 with TRBJ2-3; either TRBD1 or TRBD2 may supply D (5 bases each). V was shortened by 5 bases and J by 0 bases, with 12 bases between the two germline ends. The CDR3 covers 15 residues. Germline V gene data show CDR1 as SGHAT and CDR2 as FQNNGV. CDR3: CASSLGTPSTDTQYF. As DNA, the CDR3 is TGTGCCAGCAGCCTTGGGACCCCGAGCACAGATACGCAGTATTTT.

CDR3 nucleotide sequence: TGTGCCAGCAGTCCGCAAGGGGCGCCCACTGAAGCTTTCTTT. Amino acids: CASSPQGAPTEAFF. This sequence joins TRBV27 and TRBJ1-1; TRBD1 might be the D (5 bases). The V gene lost 5 bases and the J gene lost 4 bases, with 14 bases spanning the gap. Germline V gene sequence: CDR1 MNHEY, CDR2 SMNVEV (reference sequence). This CDR3 is 14 amino acids long.

Comment on this clonotype: One end of the junction varies from germline; a read error may be responsible. Written as DNA, the CDR3 is TGTGCCAGCAGTTTGGGCAGTATACACAATCAGCCCCGGCATTTT. This encodes CASSLGSIHNQPRHF. The chain joins TRBV28 to TRBJ1-5; D is ambiguous. The CDR3 sequence is 15 residues long. Germline assignment: CDR1 MDHEN and CDR2 SYDVKM.